The rows below give T cell receptor beta chains drawn from one sample of a study of blood T cells in healthy people across ages. TCRdb used MiXCR to reprocess the 5' RACE reads, holding one entry per CDR3 protein. Of 650,000 to 800,000 distinct CDR3 sequences in the sample, around two fifths were seen once. The sample consisted of blood. The source of these receptors is a man between 60 and 75 years old in good health. CDR3s include the opening cysteine and the closing phenylalanine or tryptophan. The order of the fields is clone size, V gene, J gene, D gene, CDR3 DNA, CDR3 protein. The D gene is left open where the match is weak. Rows may omit the clone size; those that give it use once, few, many or a size class.

>once|TRBV15|TRBJ1-2|.
TGTGCCACCAGCTACCGGGGGGGAGGCTACACCTTC
CATSYRGGGYTF
>.|TRBV5-1|TRBJ2-1|TRBD2
TGCTCCAGCAGCATAGCGGGGCTCAGGTACAATGAGCAGTTCTTC
CSSSIAGLRYNEQFF
>.|TRBV7-6|TRBJ2-5|TRBD1
TGTGCCAGCAGCTTCGGGACAGGGGGCGCACAGACCCAGTACTTC
CASSFGTGGAQTQYF
>.|TRBV12-3/TRBV12-4|TRBJ2-4|TRBD2
TGTGCCAGCAGTTTAGGTAGCGGGGGGACCTTAAAGCAGTACTTC
CASSLGSGGTLKQYF
>few|TRBV20-1|TRBJ2-7|.
TGCAGTGGTCAGGGGTCGTCGAGGGCCCAGTACTTC
CSGQGSSRAQYF
>.|TRBV18|TRBJ2-1|TRBD1
TGTGCCAGCTCAATGGGACAGGGGGCGGCCCATGAGCAGTTCTTC
CASSMGQGAAHEQFF
>few|TRBV10-3|TRBJ1-2|.
TGTGCCATCAGTGAGGGCCCGACCGAAGTTTATGGCTACACCTTC
CAISEGPTEVYGYTF
>.|TRBV9|TRBJ2-7|TRBD1
TGTGCCAGCAGTGCCGCAGGGGGCCCATCCTACGAGCAGTACTTC
CASSAAGGPSYEQYF
>.|TRBV24-1|TRBJ1-2|TRBD1
TGTGCCACCAGTGATTCTGCAGGGGGCGGCTACACCTTC
CATSDSAGGGYTF
>.|TRBV7-2|TRBJ1-4|.
TGTGCCAGCAGCAGGGATTTAGGTGAAAAACTGTTTTTT
CASSRDLGEKLFF
>many|TRBV4-1|TRBJ1-2|.
TGCGCCAGCAGCCAAGATGCGGGGAACATCTATGGCTACACCTTC
CASSQDAGNIYGYTF
>.|TRBV12-3/TRBV12-4|TRBJ2-3|TRBD2
TGTGCCAGCAGTCTAACTAGCGGGGGGGCCTCAGATACGCAGTATTTT
CASSLTSGGASDTQYF
>.|TRBV7-2|TRBJ2-3|TRBD2
TGTGCCAGCAGCTTAGGGACTAGCGGGGGCAATACGCAGTATTTT
CASSLGTSGGNTQYF
>few|TRBV10-3|TRBJ2-1|TRBD1
TGTGCCATCAGTGTTGGACAGGGGAGTATGAATGAGCAGTTCTTC
CAISVGQGSMNEQFF
>few|TRBV11-2|TRBJ2-2|TRBD1
TGTGCCAGCAGCTTCGGACAGGGCTCCGGGGAGCTGTTTTTT
CASSFGQGSGELFF
>.|TRBV29-1|TRBJ1-2|.
TGCAGCGTTTTTGGGGCGCGGAATCATGGTGGCTACACCTTC
CSVFGARNHGGYTF
>few|TRBV4-1|TRBJ2-7|.
TGCGCCAGCAGCCAAGATTCCACCTTTTACGAGCAGTACTTC
CASSQDSTFYEQYF
>.|TRBV29-1|TRBJ2-3|.
TGTAGCGTTGATTGGGACACCCGCACAGATACGCAGTATTTT
CSVDWDTRTDTQYF
>.|TRBV13|TRBJ1-2|.
TGTGCCAGCAGCACCTCGGGGGCGGCGTACTATGGCTACACCTTC
CASSTSGAAYYGYTF
>.|TRBV7-6|TRBJ2-7|TRBD2
TGTGCCAGCAGCTTAGTCCCGGGGGGGGTTGGCGAGCAGTACTTC
CASSLVPGGVGEQYF
>.|TRBV7-6|TRBJ2-7|.
TGTGCCAGCAGCCCTTCTAGTTTTAGCTCCTACGAGCAGTACTTC
CASSPSSFSSYEQYF
>.|TRBV7-2|TRBJ1-2|TRBD1
TGTGCCAGCAGCACAGGGACAGTTGTTTATGGCTACACCTTC
CASSTGTVVYGYTF
>.|TRBV15|TRBJ2-3|.
TGTGCCACCAGCAGAGAAGCCTATCGCACAGATACGCAGTATTTT
CATSREAYRTDTQYF
>few|TRBV6-2/TRBV6-3|TRBJ1-6|.
TGTGCCAGCAGTACGAGTTCACCCCTCCACTTT
CASSTSSPLHF
>.|TRBV7-9|TRBJ2-6|.
TGTGCCAGCAGCCGCAGGACGGGATTCGGGGCCAACGTCCTGACTTTC
CASSRRTGFGANVLTF
>.|TRBV4-3|TRBJ2-7|.
TGCGCCAGCAGCCAGAACAGGCAGGGGGGAGCCTACGAGCAGTACTTC
CASSQNRQGGAYEQYF
>.|TRBV20-1|TRBJ1-6|TRBD1
TGCAGTGCCAGAAGGACAGGGGGGGATTTTTCACCCCTCCACTTT
CSARRTGGDFSPLHF
>.|TRBV29-1|TRBJ2-7|.
TGCAGCGTTGAAACGCGTCCCTACGAGCAGTACTTC
CSVETRPYEQYF
>few|TRBV28|TRBJ2-1|TRBD1
TGTGCCAGCAGTACCAACAGGGGGCTTGGCTACAATGAGCAGTTCTTC
CASSTNRGLGYNEQFF
>.|TRBV20-1|TRBJ2-7|.
TGCAGTGCTAGACCACTGCTGGGGGCCGGGGACGAGCAGTACTTC
CSARPLLGAGDEQYF
>few|TRBV20-1|TRBJ1-6|TRBD1
TGCAGTGCTAGAGCGACAGGGTTCCCCTATAATTCACCCCTCCACTTT
CSARATGFPYNSPLHF
>.|TRBV7-2|TRBJ2-1|TRBD1
TGTGCCAGCAGCTCAGGGGGCCCTATCTACAATGAGCAGTTCTTC
CASSSGGPIYNEQFF
>.|TRBV5-1|TRBJ2-5|TRBD1
TGCGCCAGCATGTTTCTACCCGGACAGGGGGCTATGGAGACCCAGTACTTC
CASMFLPGQGAMETQYF
>.|TRBV5-1|TRBJ2-3|.
TGCGCCAGCAGCGCCGGGACGGCGGTTGGCACAGATACGCAGTATTTT
CASSAGTAVGTDTQYF
>.|TRBV5-1|TRBJ2-3|.
TGCGCCAGCAGCTTGTTTCGGGAGCCCTCTAGCACAGATACGCAGTATTTT
CASSLFREPSSTDTQYF
>.|TRBV27|TRBJ2-3|.
TGTGCCAGCCGTAGGTCCGGGTCCGCAGATACGCAGTATTTT
CASRRSGSADTQYF
>.|TRBV27|TRBJ1-2|TRBD1
TGTGCCAGCAGGCGACAGGGCGGCTACACCTTC
CASRRQGGYTF
>.|TRBV3-1|TRBJ1-2|.
TGTGCCAGCAGCCTAGATAGGGTTGATGGCTACACCTTC
CASSLDRVDGYTF
>few|TRBV29-1|TRBJ2-3|.
TGCAGCGTCACATTCGGGCTTCTTTCCACAGATACGCAGTATTTT
CSVTFGLLSTDTQYF
>.|TRBV21-1|TRBJ1-4|.
TGTGCCAGCAGCAAAGAGGGACGGGATGAAAAACTGTTTTTT
CASSKEGRDEKLFF
>.|TRBV11-2|TRBJ2-7|.
TGTGCCACCACGCCAGGACGAGGTGACGAGCAGTACTTC
CATTPGRGDEQYF
>.|TRBV2|TRBJ2-5|.
TGTGCCAGCAGGGGACAAGGCAGAGAGACCCAGTACTTC
CASRGQGRETQYF
>few|TRBV20-1|TRBJ1-1|.
TGCAGTGCTAGCGGGGAGGCGAACACTGAAGCTTTCTTT
CSASGEANTEAFF
>few|TRBV13|TRBJ1-2|.
TGTGCCAGCAGCGTACAGGGCGGCTATGGCTACACCTTC
CASSVQGGYGYTF
>.|TRBV28|TRBJ1-2|.
TGTGCCAGCAATATCAGGGAGAACTATGGCTACACCTTC
CASNIRENYGYTF
>.|TRBV20-1|TRBJ1-4|.
TGCAGTGCTAGTGGGGGATTAGAAGAAAAACTGTTTTTT
CSASGGLEEKLFF
>.|TRBV11-2|TRBJ2-6|.
TGTGCCAGCAGCCGTCCCGGTGACATAAGCTCTGGGGCCAACGTCCTGACTTTC
CASSRPGDISSGANVLTF
>few|TRBV7-2|TRBJ1-4|.
TGTGCCAGCAGGGGGGGACCAACTAATGAAAAACTGTTTTTT
CASRGGPTNEKLFF
>.|TRBV29-1|TRBJ2-1|TRBD2
TGCAGCGTTAGAGCGGGAGTGGGAAGGAATGAGCAGTTCTTC
CSVRAGVGRNEQFF